This is a list of T cell receptor beta chains from one sample in a study of blood T cell repertoires in COVID-19. Method: immunoSEQ multiplex PCR; TCRdb's copy keeps in-frame clones and lacks some. Of about 260,000 clones in the sample, 85% to 90% were seen once. Material: peripheral blood. These receptors all come from a woman aged 40 to 50 with acute or convalescent COVID-19. The CDR3 runs from the conserved cysteine through the conserved F or W. The order of the fields is D gene, clone size, J gene, V gene, CDR3 protein, CDR3 DNA. The D gene is left open where the match is weak. Only some rows state a clone size, as once, few, many or a class for expanded clones.

NA NA TRBJ1-2 TRBV28 CASSFDRDGYTF TGTGCCAGCAGTTTTGATCGGGATGGCTACACCTTC
TRBD1 NA TRBJ1-1 TRBV5-1 CASSQGDSGNTEAFF TGCGCCAGCAGCCAGGGGGACAGCGGAAACACTGAAGCTTTCTTT
NA NA TRBJ1-5 TRBV27 CASAGNSGVGNQPQHF TGTGCCAGCGCCGGGAACAGCGGAGTGGGCAATCAGCCCCAGCATTTT
NA NA TRBJ2-3 TRBV6-1 CASSEEPTSVAADTQYF TGTGCCAGCAGTGAAGAGCCGACTAGTGTCGCAGCAGATACGCAGTATTTT
NA few TRBJ1-1 TRBV6-2/TRBV6-3 CASSPIGRGGLGLAFF TGTGCCAGCAGCCCTATAGGTCGCGGAGGGCTGGGGTTGGCTTTCTTT
NA NA TRBJ1-1 TRBV4-1 CASSQVGGNTEAFF TGCGCCAGCAGCCAAGTCGGGGGGAACACTGAAGCTTTCTTT
NA NA TRBJ1-2 TRBV2 CASSEVVRIYGYTF TGTGCCAGCAGTGAAGTCGTCAGAATATATGGCTACACCTTC
TRBD1 once TRBJ1-2 TRBV6-5 CASSYSQTGREGYTF TGTGCCAGCAGTTACTCGCAGACAGGGCGCGAGGGCTACACCTTC
TRBD1 once TRBJ1-2 TRBV9 CASSVGDRYGYTF TGTGCCAGCAGCGTAGGGGACAGGTATGGCTACACCTTC
NA NA TRBJ1-6 TRBV10-2 CASSEQATYNSPLHF TGCGCCAGCAGTGAACAGGCCACTTATAATTCACCCCTCCACTTT
NA NA TRBJ1-5 TRBV19 CASSIHLGVPSNQPQHF TGTGCCAGTAGTATACATCTCGGGGTCCCTTCCAATCAGCCCCAGCATTTT
TRBD1 NA TRBJ2-2 TRBV12-5 CASGLVGQGTTLNTGELFF TGTGCTAGTGGTTTGGTTGGACAGGGGACGACCCTGAACACCGGGGAGCTGTTTTTT
NA NA TRBJ2-2 TRBV5-1 CASSTRPGLATGELFF TGCGCCAGCAGCACGCGGCCGGGTCTGGCCACCGGGGAGCTGTTTTTT
NA once TRBJ2-1 TRBV7-2 CASSLSRGSGYNEQFF TGTGCCAGCAGCTTAAGCCGGGGTAGCGGATACAATGAGCAGTTCTTC
TRBD1 NA TRBJ2-3 TRBV19 CASSKDRGHSDTQYF TGTGCCAGTAGTAAGGACAGGGGCCACTCAGATACGCAGTATTTT
NA NA TRBJ1-2 TRBV9 CASSAIGLGYGYTF TGTGCCAGCAGCGCAATTGGCCTAGGATATGGCTACACCTTC
TRBD1 NA TRBJ1-5 TRBV5-1 CASSLGGQSNQPQHF TGCGCCAGCAGCTTGGGGGGACAGAGCAATCAGCCCCAGCATTTT
NA NA TRBJ1-5 TRBV6-5 CASSYSRDQPQHF TGTGCCAGCAGTTACTCGAGGGATCAGCCCCAGCATTTT
NA once TRBJ2-3 TRBV5-4 CASSPGSDTQYF TGTGCCAGCAGCCCGGGTTCAGATACGCAGTATTTT
TRBD1 NA TRBJ2-3 TRBV7-2 CASSSGTGPTDTQYF TGTGCCAGCAGCTCAGGGACAGGTCCCACAGATACGCAGTATTTT
NA NA TRBJ1-5 TRBV4-1 CASSQDVLSGQRGQPQHF TGCGCCAGCAGCCAAGATGTATTGAGTGGTCAGCGCGGCCAGCCCCAGCATTTT
NA NA TRBJ2-1 TRBV11-2 CASSLGLYNEQFF TGTGCCAGCAGCTTAGGACTTTACAATGAGCAGTTCTTC
NA NA TRBJ2-2 TRBV12-3/TRBV12-4 CASSLAGPGELFF TGTGCCAGCAGTTTGGCAGGGCCCGGGGAGCTGTTTTTT
TRBD1 NA TRBJ1-6 TRBV27 CASSQTRQGIYSPPHF TGTGCCAGCAGCCAAACCCGACAGGGAATCTATTCACCCCCCCACTTT
NA NA TRBJ1-3 TRBV6-5 CASTGLSGNTIYF TGTGCCAGCACCGGACTCTCTGGAAACACCATATATTTT
TRBD1 NA TRBJ1-6 TRBV6-5 CASSYLDRGNSPLHF TGTGCCAGCAGTTACCTCGACAGGGGGAATTCACCCCTCCACTTT
TRBD1 once TRBJ1-2 TRBV11-2 CASSSWDRPPPGYTF TGTGCCAGCAGCTCCTGGGACAGGCCCCCTCCTGGCTACACCTTC
TRBD2 NA TRBJ2-5 TRBV7-8 CASSLASSGGETQYF TGTGCCAGCAGCTTAGCGTCTAGCGGGGGTGAGACCCAGTACTTC
TRBD1 NA TRBJ1-5 TRBV19 CASSKQGWEPQHF TGTGCCAGTAGTAAACAGGGGTGGGAGCCCCAGCATTTT
NA NA TRBJ1-1 TRBV2 CASSEFLVRGTEAFF TGTGCCAGCAGTGAATTCCTAGTCCGGGGAACTGAAGCTTTCTTT
TRBD2 NA TRBJ2-2 TRBV2 CASGLAGAGELFF TGTGCCAGCGGACTAGCGGGGGCCGGGGAGCTGTTTTTT
NA NA TRBJ2-3 TRBV4-2 CASSQEAQQADTQYF TGTGCCAGCAGCCAAGAGGCTCAGCAGGCAGATACGCAGTATTTT
NA NA TRBJ1-3 TRBV6-6 CASRGDRTGNTIYF TGTGCCAGCAGGGGTGACAGGACTGGAAACACCATATATTTT
NA once TRBJ1-6 TRBV9 CASSMDSHYNSPLHF TGTGCCAGCAGCATGGACAGCCATTATAATTCACCCCTCCACTTT
NA NA TRBJ1-3 TRBV7-9 CASSLALGPGNTIYF TGTGCCAGCAGCTTAGCTCTTGGGCCTGGAAACACCATATATTTT
NA NA TRBJ1-4 TRBV12-3/TRBV12-4 CASSPPGNEKLFF TGTGCCAGCAGTCCCCCAGGGAATGAAAAACTGTTTTTT